A single sample gave rise to the 29 T cell receptor beta chains below, sequenced in a study of blood T cell repertoires in COVID-19. The repertoire was sequenced with immunoSEQ multiplex PCR; TCRdb's copy has only in-frame clones and lacks some. The table has about 220,000 clones, roughly 84% seen once. Sequencing was done on a sample of peripheral blood. The origin of the receptors is a woman aged 55-70 years with acute or convalescent COVID-19.

V is TRBV27 and J is TRBJ2-2; no clear D gene. The CDR3 sequence is 12 residues long. Germline assignment: CDR1 MNHEY and CDR2 SMNVEV (reference sequence). With 5 bases removed from V and 3 bases from J, the gap between germline ends came to 4 bases. The CDR3 region has the DNA TGTGCCAGCAGTCCAGACACCGGGGAGCTGTTTTTT. Translated, it gives CASSPDTGELFF.

The chain uses TRBV4-1 and TRBJ2-1; unclear D gene. Germline assignment: CDR1 MGHRA and CDR2 YSYEKL. The CDR3 loop spans 13 amino acids. The V and J ends lost 0 bases and 10 bases respectively, with 10 bases between them. This chain's CDR3 is CASSQDYSLEQFF. The DNA of the CDR3 is TGCGCCAGCAGCCAAGATTACAGCTTGGAGCAGTTCTTC.

The chain uses TRBV7-9 and TRBJ2-3; 9 nucleotides match TRBD2. The CDR3 is 17 amino acids. Germline CDR1 reads SEHNR; CDR2 reads FQNEAQ (reference sequence). V lost 2 bases and J lost 5; bases outside the gene matches: 11. CDR3 DNA: TGTGCCAGCAGCTTACTTGCGGGGGGGCCCACCGGAGATACGCAGTATTTT. Translating it yields CASSLLAGGPTGDTQYF.

The chain links TRBV6-5 to TRBJ1-1; tentative D call: TRBD1 (6 bases). The germline CDR1 and CDR2 sequences are MNHEY and SVGAGI. CDR3 length equals 16 residues. V shed 4 bases and J shed 2 bases, with 17 bases lying between them. CDR3 sequence: CASSSITGTINTEAFF. CDR3 coding DNA: TGTGCCAGCAGTTCGATAACCGGGACAATTAACACTGAAGCTTTCTTT.

The chain has TRBV3-1 (or the pseudogene TRBV3-2) and TRBJ1-2; 7 bases are a match to TRBD1. The CDR3 totals 13 residues. The ends lost 5 bases at V and 8 bases at J; junction bases unmatched: 8. The germline CDR1 and CDR2 sequences are LGHDT and YNNKEL (reference sequence). The CDR3 bases are TGTGCCAGCAGCAACGGCAGGGGGACAGGCTACACCTTC. It is translated as CASSNGRGTGYTF.

This chain joins TRBV3-1 (or the pseudogene TRBV3-2) and TRBJ2-7; D perhaps matches TRBD2 (6 bases). The germline V gene has CDR1 LGHDT and CDR2 YNNKEL (reference sequence). CDR3 length: 12 residues. Trimming took 4 bases from V and 6 from J, leaving 10 bases between them. CDR3 DNA: TGTGCCAGCAGCCTAGGAGGGAGCGAGCAGTACTTC. This gives the protein CASSLGGSEQYF.

This clone was observed a handful of times. The chain links TRBV4-2 to TRBJ1-4; possibly TRBD1 for D (5 bases). Germline CDR1 reads LGHNA; CDR2 reads YNFKEQ. Between the trimmed V and J ends, which lost 3 bases and 6 bases, there was a span of 17 bases. This CDR3 region has 16 residues. The CDR3 nucleotides read TGTGCCAGCAGCCAGGGGCCGGGAGGAGGGGATGAAAAACTGTTTTTT. Translating it yields CASSQGPGGGDEKLFF.

V is TRBV9 and J is TRBJ2-3, with 7 bases fitting TRBD2. The CDR3 is 15 amino acids. Germline V gene lookup returns CDR1 SGDLS and CDR2 YYNGEE. V lost 3 bases to trimming and J lost 1 base; unmatched junction nucleotides: 5. CDR3 DNA: TGTGCCAGCAGCGGTCTAGCGGTGGGCACAGATACGCAGTATTTT. It encodes CASSGLAVGTDTQYF. The variable domain in full, completed from reference TRBV9 and TRBJ2-3, reads DSGVTQTPKHLITATGQRVTLRCSPRSGDLSVYWYQQSLDQGLQFLIQYYNGEERAKGNILERFSAQQFPDLHSELNLSSLELGDSALYFCASSGLAVGTDTQYFGPGTRLTVL.

The chain carries TRBV6-5 and TRBJ1-3, with 8 bases lining up with TRBD1. Losses at the gene ends were 6 bases for V and 3 bases for J; bases not matched to a gene: 4. Germline lookup yields CDR1 MNHEY and CDR2 SVGAGI. CDR3 length equals 14 residues. The CDR3 loop is CASRDGTGGNTIYF. CDR3 sequence (DNA): TGTGCCAGCAGGGATGGGACAGGTGGAAACACCATATATTTT.

Here the CDR3 reads CAWSWRNRNNEQFF. CDR3 in DNA: TGTGCCTGGAGTTGGCGGAACCGGAACAATGAGCAGTTCTTC. The rearrangement uses TRBV30 and TRBJ2-1; D gene ambiguous. V was shortened by 2 bases and J by 5 bases, with 13 bases between the two germline ends. Per germline, CDR1 GTSNPN and CDR2 SVGIG (reference sequence). CDR3 size: 14 residues.

V usage is TRBV9 and J usage is TRBJ1-2; 7 nucleotides line up with TRBD1. This CDR3 is 14 amino acids long. From germline, CDR1 is SGDLS and CDR2 YYNGEE. The ends lost 3 bases at V and 7 bases at J; junction bases unmatched: 9. The CDR3 nucleotides are TGTGCCAGCAGCGATGACAGGGCCCCCGGTGGCTACACCTTC. This sequence encodes CASSDDRAPGGYTF.

Only one count was recorded for this clone. The rearrangement joins TRBV2 to TRBJ1-1, with D tentatively TRBD1 (5 bases). CDR1 SNHLY and CDR2 FYNNEI come from the germline V gene. Trimming cost V 3 bases and J 1 base, with 6 bases left between them. There are 13 residues in the CDR3. DNA of the CDR3: TGTGCCAGCAGTGACAGGGAGAACACTGAAGCTTTCTTT. It is translated as CASSDRENTEAFF. Complete variable domain (other parts from reference TRBV2 and TRBJ1-1): EPEVTQTPSHQVTQMGQEVILRCVPISNHLYFYWYRQILGQKVEFLVSFYNNEISEKSEIFDDQFSVERPDGSNFTLKIRSTKLEDSAMYFCASSDRENTEAFFGQGTRLTVV.

CDR3 nucleotides: TGTGCCAGCAGCTTAAGTTCAGGGACAGGGCGAGAGACCCAGTACTTC. Translating gives CASSLSSGTGRETQYF. The J gene is TRBJ2-5, the V gene TRBV11-1; 9 bases match TRBD1. Germline V CDR1 and CDR2: SGHAT, FQDESV (reference sequence). With V trimmed by 2 bases and J by 4 bases, 8 bases remained unmatched. The CDR3 sequence is 16 residues long.

The chain combines TRBV5-1 with TRBJ1-5; TRBD1 matches 11 bases. The CDR3 has 16 residues. V lost 4 bases to trimming and J lost 7 bases; unmatched junction nucleotides: 10. Germline-derived CDR1 and CDR2 are SGHRS and YFSETQ. The CDR3 spells CASSLDGQGAYQPQHF. The DNA of the CDR3 is TGCGCCAGCAGCCTGGATGGACAGGGGGCTTACCAGCCCCAGCATTTT.

The gene calls are TRBV30 and TRBJ2-7; 8 bases fit TRBD2. Germline CDR1 reads GTSNPN; CDR2 reads SVGIG (reference sequence). The CDR3 length is 16 residues. Losses at the gene ends were 6 bases for V and 3 bases for J; bases not matched to a gene: 16. CDR3 amino acids: CACPLLRGGPYYEQYF. For the CDR3, the DNA is TGTGCCTGCCCACTTCTACGCGGGGGGCCTTACTACGAGCAGTACTTC.

V and J are TRBV6-5 and TRBJ2-2; 9 nucleotides agree with TRBD2. Germline CDR1 MNHEY, CDR2 SVGAGI. CDR3 length: 16 residues. Trimming cost V 0 bases and J 3 bases; bases outside gene matches: 2. Here the CDR3 DNA reads TGTGCCAGCAGTTACTCGCGGGGGGGCCACACCGGGGAGCTGTTTTTT. Protein: CASSYSRGGHTGELFF.

This clone showed up just a few times. CDR3 in amino acids: CASTNTDTQYF. As DNA, the CDR3 is TGTGCCAGCACCAATACAGATACGCAGTATTTT. The rearrangement links TRBV7-2 to TRBJ2-3; no clear D gene. The CDR3 spans 11 residues. V lost 7 bases and J lost 3, with 5 bases in between. The germline V gene has CDR1 SGHTA and CDR2 FQGNSA.

This chain connects TRBV11-2 to TRBJ1-2; 8 positions match TRBD1. V lost 1 base, J lost 0 bases, and 1 base stayed unmatched. Looked up from germline, CDR1 is SGHAT and CDR2 is FQNNGV. The CDR3 sequence is 15 residues long. CDR3 in DNA: TGTGCCAGCAGCTTAGGGACAGGGACTAACTATGGCTACACCTTC. Its translation: CASSLGTGTNYGYTF.

This chain links TRBV2 with TRBJ2-4, with D unresolved. The length of the CDR3 is 14 residues. The germline CDR1 and CDR2 sequences are SNHLY and FYNNEI. V was pared by 3 bases and J by 0 bases, with 6 bases between. The CDR3 DNA reads TGTGCCAGCAGTGACTCCCTAGCCAAAAACATTCAGTACTTC. It translates to CASSDSLAKNIQYF.

This clone was detected only once. The rearrangement uses TRBV11-2 and TRBJ2-7; D remains ambiguous. The CDR3 contains 13 residues. In germline, CDR1 is SGHAT, CDR2 FQNNGV. Trimming took off 2 bases at V and 2 bases at J, with 7 bases between the two ends. The CDR3 loop reads CASSLLFAYEQYF. The CDR3 DNA is TGTGCCAGCAGCTTACTCTTTGCCTACGAGCAGTACTTC. The full variable domain, with the rest looked up from reference TRBV11-2 and TRBJ2-7, is EAGVAQSPRYKIIEKRQSVAFWCNPISGHATLYWYQQILGQGPKLLIQFQNNGVVDDSQLPKDRFSAERLKGVDSTLKIQPAKLEDSAVYLCASSLLFAYEQYFGPGTRLTVT.

The chain has TRBV27 and TRBJ1-1, with D possibly matching TRBD1 (6 bases). Deletions cut 3 bases from V and 4 bases from J, with 9 bases between. The CDR3 totals 13 residues. Germline lookup yields CDR1 MNHEY and CDR2 SMNVEV (reference sequence). The CDR3 sequence is CASSFGRGTEAFF. The CDR3 DNA reads as TGTGCCAGCAGTTTCGGCAGGGGCACTGAAGCTTTCTTT.

The chain joins TRBV5-1 to TRBJ2-3; TRBD2 matches at 10 bases. Germline trimming cut 4 bases from V and 4 bases from J; bases unmatched to any gene: 9. The germline V gene encodes CDR1 SGHRS and CDR2 YFSETQ. The CDR3 sequence is 16 residues long. The CDR3 bases are TGCGCCAGCAGCCCAACGGCAGCGGGGGGGGCAGATACGCAGTATTTT. Protein sequence: CASSPTAAGGADTQYF.

In its sample, this clone was seen a few times. This chain uses TRBV6-5 with TRBJ1-6, with a weak D call TRBD1 (6 bases). V lost 0 bases and J 6 bases, leaving 12 bases between the germline ends. Germline values: CDR1 MNHEY, CDR2 SVGAGI. This CDR3 is 16 amino acids long. In DNA, the CDR3 is TGTGCCAGCAGTTACTCGAATTGGGGGCCTAATTCACCCCTCCACTTT. Translated, it gives CASSYSNWGPNSPLHF.

CDR3 region: CAWRDRGYRYGYTF. For the CDR3, the DNA is TGTGCCTGGAGGGACAGGGGATACCGCTATGGCTACACCTTC. V and J are TRBV30 and TRBJ1-2, with 9 bases fitting TRBD1. J was trimmed by 4 bases and V by 3 bases; bases with no gene match: 6. CDR1 is GTSNPN, CDR2 SVGIG, per germline (reference sequence). CDR3 size: 14 residues.

This clone was detected a few times. V usage is TRBV10-3 and J usage is TRBJ1-1; 7 bases are a match to TRBD1. The CDR3 spans 12 residues. The V and J ends lost 10 bases and 3 bases, in that order; junction bases with no gene match: 5. CDR1 is ENHRY and CDR2 is SYGVKD in the germline V gene. The CDR3 bases are TGTGCCAGTGCCGGGACAGACACTGAAGCTTTCTTT. Encoded protein: CASAGTDTEAFF.

The V and J genes are TRBV5-1 and TRBJ1-2; 8 bases agree with TRBD1. J was trimmed by 7 bases and V by 0 bases; bases with no gene match: 8. The germline V gene has CDR1 SGHRS and CDR2 YFSETQ. CDR3 length: 15 residues. CDR3 nucleotide sequence: TGCGCCAGCAGCTTGGAAGGACAGGGCCTCTCTGGCTACACCTTC. Amino acid sequence: CASSLEGQGLSGYTF.

Turning to this clone: Distinct nucleotide sequences in the sample also encode this CDR3. This sequence joins TRBV19 and TRBJ1-1; 9 positions agree with TRBD1. Per the germline V gene, CDR1 is LNHDA and CDR2 is SQIVND (reference sequence). Unmatched junction bases numbered 5, after V lost 5 bases and J lost 1 base. The CDR3 has 15 amino acids. The CDR3 bases are TGTGCCAGTAGTTCCCGGACAGGGGCGAACACTGAAGCTTTCTTT. Protein product: CASSSRTGANTEAFF.

This clone was seen once. V usage is TRBV10-3 and J usage is TRBJ2-3, with D tentatively TRBD2 (6 bases). V gave up 5 bases and J gave up 0 bases, with 9 bases separating them. CDR1 and CDR2 (germline): ENHRY, SYGVKD. The CDR3 consists of 14 residues. This CDR3 reads CAISRGSSTDTQYF. CDR3 nucleotides: TGTGCCATCAGTCGGGGGTCTAGCACAGATACGCAGTATTTT.

The chain is built from TRBV4-2 and TRBJ1-6; 12 bases map to TRBD1. Per the germline V gene, CDR1 is LGHNA and CDR2 is YNFKEQ. V gave up 0 bases and J gave up 7 bases; unmatched junction bases: 1. The CDR3 consists of 16 residues. CDR3: CASSQEGTGGNSPLHF. As DNA, the CDR3 is TGTGCCAGCAGCCAAGAGGGGACAGGGGGCAATTCACCCCTCCACTTT.